What follows is one TCR beta chain and its context. TCRdb keeps only in-frame clones here, not all; method: immunoSEQ multiplex PCR. Among just over 70,000 clones, 65% to 80% were seen once, and the ten largest hold under 4%. This entry belongs to a study of early stage breast cancer tumors. This CDR3 comprises 15 residues. CDR1 is SGHNT and CDR2 is YENEEA in the germline V gene. Trimming removed 0 bases at V and 9 bases at J, with 14 bases between. This chain uses TRBV11-3 with TRBJ2-2; D is possibly TRBD1 (5 bases). The clonotype was recovered from a person aged 55 to 75 with breast cancer. The specimen was blood. The CDR3 loop is CASSLDPVQGRELFF. Written as DNA, the CDR3 is TGTGCCAGCAGCTTAGATCCGGTCCAGGGAAGGGAGCTGTTTTTT.